Presented here are 5 T cell receptor beta chains from one specimen sequenced in a study of shared clonotypes between healthy human individuals. The assay was immunoSEQ multiplex PCR, and TCRdb's table has in-frame clones only and misses some. The sample records approximately 1,500,000 clones, approximately 98% being singletons. The sequenced sample was naive CD4+ T cells sorted from blood. This sample's subset: CD45RA+ positively selected. The receptors originated from a man between 25 and 39 years old in good health.

This clone was observed a single time. V is TRBV19 and J is TRBJ1-3; D may be TRBD1 (5 bases). Deletions cut 4 bases from V and 0 bases from J, with 19 bases between. The germline V gene encodes CDR1 LNHDA and CDR2 SQIVND (reference sequence). There are 18 residues in the CDR3. CDR3 coding DNA: TGTGCCAGTAGTACCCCCCGAGGACAAGGGAACTCTGGAAACACCATATATTTT. Its translation is CASSTPRGQGNSGNTIYF.

The genes are TRBV6-5 and TRBJ1-5; TRBD1 might be the D (5 bases). CDR1 and CDR2 (germline): MNHEY, SVGAGI. The CDR3 runs to 14 residues. With 6 bases removed from V and 5 bases from J, the gap between germline ends came to 14 bases. CDR3 amino acids: CASRRDRGDQPQHF. CDR3 nucleotides: TGTGCCAGCAGACGCGACAGAGGGGATCAGCCCCAGCATTTT.

CDR3 sequence (DNA): TGTGCCAGCAGCGCGACTAGCAACGCCGGGGAGCTGTTTTTT. The encoded protein is CASSATSNAGELFF. The chain couples TRBV9 to TRBJ2-2; 7 nucleotides line up with TRBD2. After removal of 3 bases from V and 6 bases from J, the junction contained 5 bases not matched to a gene. The CDR3 is made up of 14 amino acids. The V gene's germline CDR1 is SGDLS and CDR2 YYNGEE.

This clone was recorded once. The chain has TRBV29-1 and TRBJ2-7; 10 bases map to TRBD2. Germline trimming cut 6 bases from V and 4 bases from J; bases unmatched to any gene: 9. From germline, CDR1 is SQVTM and CDR2 ANQGSEA. The CDR3 is 14 amino acids. CDR3 bases: TGCAGCGTCCAGAGGACTAGCGGTGGGTACGAGCAGTACTTC. Protein product: CSVQRTSGGYEQYF.

The V call is TRBV6-5, the J call TRBJ1-1, with D hard to call. Germline-derived CDR1 and CDR2 are MNHEY and SVGAGI. Trimming took 6 bases from V and 2 from J, leaving 13 bases between them. The CDR3 spans 14 residues. The CDR3 is CASRGRVTNTEAFF. The CDR3 DNA reads as TGTGCCAGCAGAGGACGGGTTACTAACACTGAAGCTTTCTTT.